The clone carrying this T cell receptor (beta chain) was counted a few times. Its antigen is undetermined. The data were taken from a study of T-cell memory formation after mild COVID-19. Study-wide background: Across donors, TCR clusters were largely donor specific.

Study-wide results and caveats: While clones contracting from day 15 to 85 were balanced between CD4 and CD8, later expanders leaned CD4+. Clones that contracted clustered mainly in CM and EM if CD4+ and in EMRA if CD8+.

The length of the CDR3 is 13 residues. The germline V and J ends were trimmed by 7 bases and 8 bases, with 17 bases remaining between them. Germline CDR1 is LNHDA and CDR2 is SQIVND (reference sequence). TCRdb itself ran the 5' RACE reads through MiXCR, one entry per CDR3 protein. The repertoire consists of 550,000 to 600,000 distinct CDR3 sequences, with approximately 15% occurring once and the leading ten covering about 7.4%. Material for sequencing was PBMCs or a T cell subset sorted from them (not recorded which). This TCR was recovered from an adult woman who had mild COVID-19 (a few samples of this study predate the infection). Cell type and time point are not known. The rearrangement links TRBV19 to TRBJ1-2; D perhaps matches TRBD1 (6 bases). The CDR3, as DNA: TGTGCCAGTACCGAAGGGACAACCAGAGGCTACACCTTC. Its protein is CASTEGTTRGYTF.